This T cell receptor beta chain was retrieved from a study of PD-L1 blockade in urothelial cancer. The germline V gene has CDR1 MNHEY and CDR2 SMNVEV (reference sequence). This CDR3 has 12 residues. After removal of 7 bases from V and 12 bases from J, the junction contained 8 bases not matched to a gene. Every PCR got spiked synthetic TCR analog templates. Clones were sequenced by immunoSEQ multiplex PCR, and TCRdb holds only the in-frame ones, with some missing. The sample holds fewer than 30,000 clones; 80% to 85% are singletons and the top ten take 8% to 10%. The clonotype comes from a man in his sixties or seventies with urothelial cancer. The rearrangement uses TRBV27 and TRBJ2-1, with 8 bases identical to TRBD2. The material was PBMCs, obtained around atezolizumab (anti-PD-L1) treatment. This chain's CDR3 is CASNTGLGGQFF. DNA of the CDR3: TGTGCCAGCAATACGGGACTAGGGGGGCAGTTCTTC.